The 29 T cell receptor beta chains below were found in one sample sequenced in a study of cytotoxic CD8 clonotypes in ibrutinib-treated CLL. Profiled with immunoSEQ multiplex PCR; TCRdb holds only in-frame clones, not every one. The sample holds over 40,000 clones, roughly 83% seen once. The specimen was PBMCs, collected after 24 months of ibrutinib treatment. These receptors were obtained from a human donor with chronic lymphocytic leukemia.

The V call is TRBV27, the J call TRBJ2-1; TRBD1 is a possible D gene (5 bases). The CDR3 spans 17 residues. Deletions cut 3 bases from V and 3 bases from J, with 18 bases between. The germline V gene encodes CDR1 MNHEY and CDR2 SMNVEV (reference sequence). CDR3 protein: CASSFSSLRVRYNEQFF. CDR3 nucleotide sequence: TGTGCCAGCAGTTTTTCTTCACTCAGGGTCCGCTACAATGAGCAGTTCTTC.

The chain recombines TRBV7-2 with TRBJ2-7, with D maybe TRBD2 (5 bases). V lost 4 bases and J lost 5, with 9 bases in between. The CDR3 covers 12 residues. Germline V CDR1 and CDR2: SGHTA, FQGNSA. The DNA of the CDR3 is TGTGCCAGCAGCTGGGCCGGGAACGAGCAGTACTTC. It specifies CASSWAGNEQYF.

The V and J genes are TRBV5-1 and TRBJ2-5; TRBD1 agrees at 7 bases. After removal of 2 bases from V and 3 bases from J, the junction contained 4 bases not matched to a gene. Germline loops: CDR1 SGHRS, CDR2 YFSETQ. The CDR3 totals 14 residues. For the CDR3, the DNA is TGCGCCAGCAGCTTCCCGGGACAGAAAGAGACCCAGTACTTC. This translates into CASSFPGQKETQYF.

The rearrangement joins TRBV12-5 to TRBJ2-3; 11 nucleotides align to TRBD2. Germline V gives CDR1 LGHNT, CDR2 FRNRAP. Trimming removed 6 bases from V and 2 bases from J; junction bases left unmatched: 16. The CDR3 covers 19 residues. CDR3 sequence: CASGAGTALTSGATDTQYF. DNA of the CDR3: TGTGCTAGTGGGGCCGGGACAGCGTTGACTAGCGGGGCCACAGATACGCAGTATTTT.

As regards this clone: The junction differs from germline at one of its ends, possibly a read error. This CDR3 is CASRLTSGSCTGELFF. The CDR3 bases are TGCGCCAGCAGATTAACTAGCGGGAGCTGCACCGGGGAGCTGTTTTTT. V usage is TRBV5-4 and J usage is TRBJ2-2, with TRBD2 matching 11 bases. This CDR3 has 16 residues. Germline V gene data show CDR1 as SGHNT and CDR2 as YYREEE (reference sequence). Filled out from reference TRBV5-4 and TRBJ2-2, the complete variable domain reads ETGVTQSPTHLIKTRGQQVTLRCSSQSGHNTVSWYQQALGQGPQFIFQYYREEENGRGNFPPRFSGLQFPNYSSELNVNALELDDSALYLCASRLTSGSCTGELFFGEGSRLTVL.

This clone was observed a single time. The V and J genes are TRBV6-6 and TRBJ1-1; TRBD1 is a possible D gene (5 bases). In germline, CDR1 is MNHNY, CDR2 SVGAGI (reference sequence). The CDR3 consists of 15 residues. V lost 0 bases and J 2 bases, leaving 10 bases between the germline ends. CDR3 residues: CASSYSIQVNTEAFF. CDR3 DNA sequence: TGTGCCAGCAGTTACTCGATACAGGTTAACACTGAAGCTTTCTTT.

The CDR3 nucleotides are TGTGCCAGCAGCCTCGAGACGACTACTAAAAACACTGAAGCTTTCTTT. Translated: CASSLETTTKNTEAFF. The genes are TRBV5-5 and TRBJ1-1; no definite D call. The CDR3 is 16 residues long. Germline V gene lookup returns CDR1 SGHKS and CDR2 YYEKEE (reference sequence). V was shortened by 4 bases and J by 2 bases, with 18 bases between the two germline ends.

This clone was counted between two and nine times. This rearrangement joins TRBV2 to TRBJ2-7; D remains unclear. Trimming left V 8 bases short and J 6 bases short, with 14 bases between. The CDR3 loop spans 12 amino acids. Looked up from germline, CDR1 is SNHLY and CDR2 is FYNNEI. In DNA, the CDR3 is TGTGCCAGCGTTCTCGACTCGCGCGAGCAGTACTTC. Its translation: CASVLDSREQYF.

This clone was counted only a few times. The CDR3 DNA sequence: TGCAGTGCTAGAGGGCCCTATGGCTACACCTTC. It is translated as CSARGPYGYTF. The chain is built from TRBV20-1 and TRBJ1-2; no reliable D call. V was trimmed by 1 base and J by 4 bases, leaving 4 bases between them. The germline gives CDR1 DFQATT, CDR2 SNEGSKA (reference sequence). This CDR3 contains 11 residues.

This sequence joins TRBV7-2 and TRBJ2-3; D may match TRBD1 or TRBD2 (5 bases each). V was trimmed by 5 bases and J by 3 bases, leaving 15 bases between them. CDR1 is SGHTA, CDR2 FQGNSA, per germline. The CDR3 is 15 amino acids. DNA of the CDR3: TGTGCCAGCAGCATCCGTGGGGGTGGGACAGATACGCAGTATTTT. Encoded protein: CASSIRGGGTDTQYF.

The chain joins TRBV10-1 to TRBJ2-3; 9 bases are a match to TRBD1. V dropped 6 bases and J dropped 10; count of bases not matched to a gene: 20. The CDR3 loop spans 17 amino acids. CDR1 is WNHNN, CDR2 SYGVQD, per germline (reference sequence). CDR3 nucleotides: TGCGCCAGCAGAGCGGGACAGGGCGGCTTCACCACCCTCCCGCAGTATTTT. It is translated as CASRAGQGGFTTLPQYF.

V is TRBV7-3 and J is TRBJ2-1, with 11 bases aligning to TRBD2. The CDR3 is made up of 17 amino acids. V shed 0 bases and J 9 bases; nucleotides not matched to a gene: 10. Per germline, CDR1 SGHTA and CDR2 FQGTGA. The CDR3 spells CASSLTWDSGRAGEQFF. In DNA, the CDR3 is TGTGCCAGCAGCTTAACGTGGGATAGCGGGAGGGCCGGTGAGCAGTTCTTC.

This chain uses TRBV11-3 with TRBJ2-3; maybe TRBD1 (6 bases). This CDR3 spans 15 amino acids. The germline V and J ends were trimmed by 1 base and 5 bases, with 13 bases remaining between them. Germline loops: CDR1 SGHNT, CDR2 YENEEA. The CDR3 region is CASSLGVQGEDTQYF. Here the CDR3 DNA reads TGTGCCAGCAGCTTAGGGGTACAGGGAGAAGATACGCAGTATTTT.

V usage is TRBV19 and J usage is TRBJ2-7; D is perhaps TRBD1 or TRBD2 (7 bases each). Germline assignment: CDR1 LNHDA and CDR2 SQIVND (reference sequence). V was clipped by 6 bases and J by 6 bases, with 18 bases between them. CDR3 length equals 14 residues. The CDR3 sequence: CASSATGRDGEQYF. The CDR3 DNA sequence: TGTGCCAGTAGCGCGACAGGGAGGGATGGCGAGCAGTACTTC.

The chain employs TRBV4-1 and TRBJ2-2; weak D call: TRBD2 (5 bases). Per the germline V gene, CDR1 is MGHRA and CDR2 is YSYEKL. The CDR3 covers 16 residues. V shed 0 bases and J shed 6 bases, with 14 bases lying between them. The CDR3 nucleotides read TGCGCCAGCAGCCAAGATGCAGCTTCGCGGGCCGGGGAGCTGTTTTTT. It encodes CASSQDAASRAGELFF.

The chain combines TRBV5-1 with TRBJ1-1; D uncertain. The germline V and J ends were trimmed by 0 bases and 2 bases, with 11 bases remaining between them. This CDR3 comprises 15 residues. CDR1 and CDR2 from the germline V gene are SGHRS and YFSETQ. Written as DNA, the CDR3 is TGCGCCAGCAGCTTGGCCGGGTCAGATAACACTGAAGCTTTCTTT. Translated, it gives CASSLAGSDNTEAFF. Full variable domain (rest looked up from reference TRBV5-1 and TRBJ1-1): KAGVTQTPRYLIKTRGQQVTLSCSPISGHRSVSWYQQTPGQGLQFLFEYFSETQRNKGNFPGRFSGRQFSNSRSEMNVSTLELGDSALYLCASSLAGSDNTEAFFGQGTRLTVV.

The V call is TRBV6-1, the J call TRBJ2-1, with 9 bases fitting TRBD1. Germline V gene sequence: CDR1 MNHNS, CDR2 SASEGT. The CDR3 sequence is 15 residues long. J lost 9 bases, V lost 2 bases, and 8 bases had no gene match. The CDR3 nucleotides are TGTGCCAGCAGTGAATCTATAGGGACAGGGCGTGAGCAGTTCTTC. The encoded protein is CASSESIGTGREQFF.

The chain has TRBV6-1 and TRBJ1-3; D not certain. The germline V gene encodes CDR1 MNHNS and CDR2 SASEGT. There are 14 residues in the CDR3. The V and J ends lost 6 bases and 0 bases respectively, with 9 bases between them. In DNA form, the CDR3 reads TGTGCCAGCAGGACGTTAGGCTCTGGAAACACCATATATTTT. Translating it yields CASRTLGSGNTIYF.

This clone was seen only once. The CDR3 region is CAWGVGGANTQYF. The CDR3 nucleotides are TGTGCCTGGGGCGTGGGGGGAGCGAATACGCAGTATTTT. V usage is TRBV30 and J usage is TRBJ2-3; a possible D gene is TRBD2 (6 bases). Trimming stripped 5 bases from V and 7 bases from J, with 16 bases between. Per germline, CDR1 GTSNPN and CDR2 SVGIG (reference sequence). The CDR3 has 13 amino acids.

The chain uses TRBV30 and TRBJ2-3, with TRBD2 identical over 11 bases. The CDR3 totals 16 residues. Germline V CDR1 and CDR2: GTSNPN, SVGIG (reference sequence). With 2 bases clipped from V and 1 base from J, the junction kept 5 bases outside the gene matches. The CDR3 protein is CAWSKSLAGGTDTQYF. DNA of the CDR3: TGTGCCTGGAGTAAATCACTAGCGGGAGGCACAGATACGCAGTATTTT.

The chain joins TRBV9 to TRBJ2-3, with TRBD2 as a possible D gene (5 bases). The V gene's germline CDR1 is SGDLS and CDR2 YYNGEE. The CDR3 is 14 amino acids. Trimming stripped 5 bases from V and 4 bases from J, with 14 bases between. CDR3 protein: CASSPLAGADTQYF. CDR3 nucleotides: TGTGCCAGCAGTCCTCTTGCGGGTGCAGATACGCAGTATTTT. Full variable domain (outside the CDR3, taken from reference TRBV9 and TRBJ2-3): DSGVTQTPKHLITATGQRVTLRCSPRSGDLSVYWYQQSLDQGLQFLIQYYNGEERAKGNILERFSAQQFPDLHSELNLSSLELGDSALYFCASSPLAGADTQYFGPGTRLTVL.

There are a few counts of this clone. The chain joins TRBV9 to TRBJ2-7; TRBD2 matches at 8 bases. Germline V CDR1 and CDR2: SGDLS, YYNGEE. CDR3 length: 15 amino acids. J lost 7 bases, V lost 4 bases, and 13 bases had no gene match. The CDR3: CASSPTSGRAREQYF. DNA of the CDR3: TGTGCCAGCAGCCCAACTTCCGGGAGGGCCCGGGAGCAGTACTTC.

This rearrangement joins TRBV7-2 to TRBJ2-3, with 12 bases fitting TRBD2. The CDR3 consists of 17 residues. V gave up 1 base and J gave up 4 bases; unmatched junction bases: 6. Germline CDR1 and CDR2: SGHTA and FQGNSA. The CDR3 spells CASSLGTSGRWPDTQYF. The CDR3 DNA sequence: TGTGCCAGCAGCTTAGGAACTAGCGGGAGGTGGCCAGATACGCAGTATTTT.

This clone was seen more than once but under ten times. In DNA, the CDR3 is TGTGCCAGCAGACTCGGGACTAGCGGCACCGGGGAGCTGTTTTTT. This translates into CASRLGTSGTGELFF. The chain uses TRBV27 and TRBJ2-2; 11 bases are shared with TRBD2. V was pared by 6 bases and J by 4 bases, with 4 bases of the junction left unmatched. This CDR3 has 15 amino acids. CDR1 and CDR2 from the germline V gene are MNHEY and SMNVEV (reference sequence).

The chain uses TRBV5-1 and TRBJ2-5; unclear D gene. Germline V gives CDR1 SGHRS, CDR2 YFSETQ. The CDR3 spans 15 residues. V was shortened by 0 bases and J by 4 bases, with 13 bases between the two germline ends. For the CDR3, the DNA is TGCGCCAGCAGCTTGGGACGGCCAGCCGGAGAGACCCAGTACTTC. It codes for CASSLGRPAGETQYF.

The chain combines TRBV27 with TRBJ2-1; 11 bases line up with TRBD2. J gave up 8 bases and V 5 bases, and 8 bases lay outside the gene matches. The CDR3 totals 15 residues. Germline V gene lookup returns CDR1 MNHEY and CDR2 SMNVEV (reference sequence). CDR3 bases: TGTGCCAGCAGTCTAGCGGGAGGTAAGGAACATGAGCAGTTCTTC. Amino acids: CASSLAGGKEHEQFF.

The chain employs TRBV29-1 and TRBJ1-1, with TRBD1 matching 7 bases. Unmatched junction bases numbered 2, after V lost 6 bases and J lost 1 base. The CDR3 is made up of 12 amino acids. Per germline, CDR1 SQVTM and CDR2 ANQGSEA. CDR3 amino acids: CSVDRENTEAFF. CDR3 nucleotides: TGCAGCGTAGACAGGGAGAACACTGAAGCTTTCTTT.

The chain links TRBV11-2 to TRBJ2-7, with 13 bases aligning to TRBD2. Losses at the gene ends were 2 bases for V and 2 bases for J; bases not matched to a gene: 9. The CDR3 runs 18 residues. The V gene's germline CDR1 is SGHAT and CDR2 FQNNGV. The DNA for the CDR3 is TGTGCCAGCAGCTTATTGACTAGCGGGGGGCCTCGTACCTACGAGCAGTACTTC. Translating it yields CASSLLTSGGPRTYEQYF.

This clone has just one count. The chain links TRBV10-3 to TRBJ2-7, with 11 bases identical to TRBD2. The CDR3 spans 16 residues. The V gene's germline CDR1 is ENHRY and CDR2 SYGVKD. Unmatched junction bases numbered 6, after V lost 3 bases and J lost 2 bases. CDR3 DNA sequence: TGTGCCATCAGTGAACTAGCGGGGGCCTCTGCCTACGAGCAGTACTTC. This gives the protein CAISELAGASAYEQYF.